Below are 32 T cell receptor beta chains sequenced from a single sample in a study of T-cell memory formation after mild COVID-19. MiXCR was run by TCRdb on the 5' RACE reads, yielding one entry per CDR3 protein. The sample has fewer than 50,000 distinct CDR3 sequences; approximately 12% are singletons. Sequencing was performed on PBMCs or a T cell subset sorted from them (not recorded which). These receptors all come from a man between 18 and 29 years old who had mild COVID-19 (a few samples of this study predate the infection). Cell type and time point are not known.

The chain uses TRBV6-1 and TRBJ2-1; 15 bases match TRBD2. This CDR3 has 16 amino acids. Per germline, CDR1 MNHNS and CDR2 SASEGT. V dropped 2 bases and J dropped 8; count of bases not matched to a gene: 4. CDR3 protein: CASSELGLAGGYEQFF. The CDR3 nucleotides are TGTGCCAGCAGTGAACTCGGACTAGCGGGGGGGTATGAGCAGTTCTTC.

There are many counts of this clonotype. The rearrangement links TRBV6-5 to TRBJ2-3, with D possibly matching TRBD2 (6 bases). The germline CDR1 and CDR2 sequences are MNHEY and SVGAGI. The CDR3 sequence is 13 residues long. Trimming removed 7 bases from V and 4 bases from J, with 12 bases in between. The CDR3 is CASTGGWADTQYF. CDR3 nucleotides: TGTGCCAGCACCGGGGGATGGGCAGATACGCAGTATTTT.

The chain is built from TRBV10-2 and TRBJ1-2, with unresolved D. V lost 10 bases and J lost 8, with 17 bases in between. The CDR3 contains 12 residues. Per germline, CDR1 WSHSY and CDR2 SAAADI. The CDR3 region is CATTQGNSGYTF. The CDR3 region has the DNA TGCGCCACTACACAAGGGAACTCCGGCTACACCTTC.

The CDR3 region has the DNA TGCGCCAGCAGCCAAGATCACCCTATCGGGGGGGGAACCATTCAGTACTTC. This gives the protein CASSQDHPIGGGTIQYF. The V and J genes are TRBV4-3 and TRBJ2-4, with TRBD2 matching over 8 bases. V trimming: 0 bases; J trimming: 9 bases; junction bases outside the gene matches: 13. The CDR3 length is 17 residues. CDR1 is LGHNA and CDR2 is YSLEER in the germline V gene.

This clonotype was seen ten or more times. V is TRBV7-6 and J is TRBJ2-4; TRBD2 matches 12 bases. Trimming removed 4 bases from V and 3 bases from J; junction bases left unmatched: 13. Germline V gives CDR1 SGHVS, CDR2 FNYEAQ. The CDR3 spans 19 residues. The CDR3 DNA follows: TGTGCCAGCAGCTCCAGATTGACTAGCGGGGGCCTAAACAAAAACATTCAGTACTTC. It is translated as CASSSRLTSGGLNKNIQYF.

This chain links TRBV27 with TRBJ1-5, with 11 bases aligning to TRBD1. The CDR3 contains 16 residues. CDR1 and CDR2 from the germline V gene are MNHEY and SMNVEV (reference sequence). V trimming: 5 bases; J trimming: 5 bases; junction bases outside the gene matches: 8. Here the CDR3 reads CASSPARTGGDQPQHF. The CDR3 bases are TGTGCCAGCAGTCCGGCCCGGACAGGGGGCGATCAGCCCCAGCATTTT.

This clonotype was counted at least ten times. V usage is TRBV20-1 and J usage is TRBJ2-1; weak D call: TRBD2 (6 bases). Germline V CDR1 and CDR2: DFQATT, SNEGSKA (reference sequence). The germline V and J ends were trimmed by 0 bases and 4 bases, with 16 bases remaining between them. This CDR3 has 16 amino acids. The CDR3 coding sequence is TGCAGTGCTAGAGATTATAAGCGGGCTACTTACAATGAGCAGTTCTTC. As protein: CSARDYKRATYNEQFF.

The rearrangement joins TRBV4-3 to TRBJ1-2; no clear D gene. V was pared by 4 bases and J by 12 bases, with 18 bases between. Germline CDR1 and CDR2: LGHNA and YSLEER. The CDR3 loop spans 13 amino acids. The CDR3 loop reads CASSPLVRDGHTF. The DNA for the CDR3 is TGCGCCAGCAGCCCACTCGTTCGTGATGGTCACACCTTC.

The table lists this clonotype with a few counts. The chain links TRBV4-2 to TRBJ1-1, with 8 bases fitting TRBD1. Germline V gene lookup returns CDR1 LGHNA and CDR2 YNFKEQ. CDR3 length: 15 amino acids. V was pared by 4 bases and J by 1 base, with 5 bases of the junction left unmatched. Written as DNA, the CDR3 is TGTGCCAGCAGCCGACCGGGACAGGCGAACACTGAAGCTTTCTTT. Translating gives CASSRPGQANTEAFF.

This clonotype has ten or more counts. The gene calls are TRBV7-9 and TRBJ2-7, with TRBD1 matching over 10 bases. Germline assignment: CDR1 SEHNR and CDR2 FQNEAQ (reference sequence). V dropped 4 bases and J dropped 3; count of bases not matched to a gene: 12. The CDR3 extends over 17 amino acids. The CDR3 region is CASSSGPGTGAYYEQYF. In nucleotides, the CDR3 is TGTGCCAGCAGCTCGGGTCCCGGGACAGGGGCCTACTACGAGCAGTACTTC.

This clonotype was seen more than once but under ten times. This sequence joins TRBV20-1 and TRBJ1-5, with no clear D. CDR3 length equals 15 residues. The V end was cut by 1 base, the J end by 4 bases, with 14 bases between. Germline CDR1 and CDR2: DFQATT and SNEGSKA (reference sequence). This CDR3 reads CSARVHPGANQPQHF. CDR3 coding DNA: TGCAGTGCTAGAGTCCACCCGGGAGCTAATCAGCCCCAGCATTTT.

This clonotype has at least ten counts. The chain uses TRBV7-2 and TRBJ2-2; 7 bases agree with TRBD1. With 1 base clipped from V and 9 bases from J, the junction kept 5 bases outside the gene matches. The CDR3 has 14 residues. Germline V CDR1 and CDR2: SGHTA, FQGNSA. CDR3 residues: CASSLDDRERELFF. The CDR3 nucleotides are TGTGCCAGCAGCTTAGATGACAGGGAGCGGGAGCTGTTTTTT.

The genes are TRBV2 and TRBJ2-1; D gene ambiguous. Trimming took off 4 bases at V and 9 bases at J, with 19 bases between the two ends. CDR1 and CDR2 from the germline V gene are SNHLY and FYNNEI. CDR3 length equals 15 residues. CDR3 bases: TGTGCCAGCAGTGTTAAGCGCCCCTTAACGGGTGAGCAGTTCTTC. Protein product: CASSVKRPLTGEQFF.

The chain couples TRBV6-5 to TRBJ2-7; tentatively, D is TRBD1 (6 bases). The germline V gene encodes CDR1 MNHEY and CDR2 SVGAGI. Between the trimmed V and J ends, which lost 2 bases and 6 bases, there was a span of 17 bases. This CDR3 spans 15 amino acids. The CDR3, as DNA: TGTGCCAGCAGTTACAAACCCCGGACAGACGGCGAGCAGTACTTC. Its translation: CASSYKPRTDGEQYF.

Notes on this clonotype: Just one base apart from a much larger clone, this may be a read error. No conserved phenylalanine or tryptophan ends this CDR3, so it is likely a read error. J is TRBJ1-2 and V is TRBV7-2; D perhaps matches TRBD1 (5 bases). Per germline, CDR1 SGHTA and CDR2 FQGNSA. Trimming removed 1 base at V and 8 bases at J, with 11 bases between. The length of the CDR3 is 13 residues. CDR3 sequence reads: CASSLGPGDGYTL. CDR3 bases: TGTGCCAGCAGCTTAGGACCCGGGGACGGCTACACCTTA.

This clonotype was counted a few times. V gene TRBV7-2 combines with J gene TRBJ1-2, with 8 nucleotides matching TRBD1. J gave up 7 bases and V 3 bases, and 10 bases lay outside the gene matches. Germline V gives CDR1 SGHTA, CDR2 FQGNSA. CDR3 length: 15 residues. The CDR3 loop is CASSFWTGSAVGYTF. The CDR3 DNA is TGTGCCAGCAGCTTTTGGACAGGGTCGGCGGTTGGCTACACCTTC.

The chain joins TRBV20-1 to TRBJ2-3; 9 positions match TRBD1. V shed 5 bases, J shed 4 bases, and the junction held 7 bases outside the gene matches. The germline gives CDR1 DFQATT, CDR2 SNEGSKA (reference sequence). CDR3 length: 14 residues. CDR3 sequence reads: CSAPGTGTSDTQYF. Written as DNA, the CDR3 is TGCAGTGCTCCCGGGACAGGGACCTCAGATACGCAGTATTTT.

This clonotype occurred many times. J is TRBJ2-3 and V is TRBV28; tentative D call: TRBD1 (5 bases). Per germline, CDR1 MDHEN and CDR2 SYDVKM. V lost 5 bases to trimming and J lost 4 bases, with 13 bases between them. The CDR3 loop spans 14 amino acids. The CDR3 region is CASSKGSRPDTQYF. The CDR3 DNA reads TGTGCCAGCAGTAAGGGGTCCCGGCCAGATACGCAGTATTTT.

This clonotype was seen repeatedly, ten times or more. The chain recombines TRBV5-1 with TRBJ2-4, with D perhaps TRBD1 or TRBD2 (5 bases each). Between the trimmed V and J ends, which lost 2 bases and 6 bases, there was a span of 12 bases. Germline values: CDR1 SGHRS, CDR2 YFSETQ. CDR3 size: 14 residues. The CDR3 DNA reads TGCGCCAGCAGCTTCGGGGCGGAGAGAAACATTCAGTACTTC. The encoded protein is CASSFGAERNIQYF.

This clonotype is categorized as medium-sized. This chain uses TRBV12-3 or TRBV12-4 with TRBJ2-3, with no clear D. V dropped 2 bases and J dropped 3 bases, with 0 bases sitting between them. This CDR3 has 11 residues. CDR3 nucleotides: TGTGCCAGCAGTTTAACAGATACGCAGTATTTT. Its protein is CASSLTDTQYF.

The chain employs TRBV29-1 and TRBJ2-5; D is perhaps TRBD2 (5 bases). CDR3 length: 13 amino acids. V dropped 6 bases and J dropped 2 bases, with 13 bases sitting between them. The V gene's germline CDR1 is SQVTM and CDR2 ANQGSEA. The CDR3 is CSVSSGVQETQYF. DNA of the CDR3: TGCAGCGTCTCCTCCGGGGTTCAAGAGACCCAGTACTTC.

The CDR3 loop reads CASSAQLGGAQPQHF. For the CDR3, the DNA is TGTGCCAGCAGTGCACAATTGGGGGGCGCCCAGCCCCAGCATTTT. This chain connects TRBV2 to TRBJ1-5; maybe TRBD1 (6 bases). This CDR3 spans 15 amino acids. V gave up 4 bases and J gave up 7 bases, with 17 bases separating them. Per germline, CDR1 SNHLY and CDR2 FYNNEI.

This clonotype was detected a few times. The CDR3 spells CASSLRASPVYGYTF. Here the CDR3 DNA reads TGTGCCAGCAGCCTCCGGGCCAGCCCCGTCTATGGCTACACCTTC. The genes are TRBV7-8 and TRBJ1-2, with D hard to call. With 5 bases removed from V and 4 bases from J, the gap between germline ends came to 17 bases. CDR3 size: 15 residues. Per the germline V gene, CDR1 is SGHVS and CDR2 is FQNEAQ.

This clonotype was seen more than once but under ten times. The rearrangement joins TRBV20-1 to TRBJ1-1; 9 positions match TRBD1. Trimming cost V 0 bases and J 6 bases; bases outside gene matches: 8. This CDR3 is built from 15 residues. The germline CDR1 and CDR2 sequences are DFQATT and SNEGSKA (reference sequence). The CDR3 is CSARDRRQGVAEAFF. DNA of the CDR3: TGCAGTGCTAGAGATCGGCGACAGGGGGTGGCTGAAGCTTTCTTT.

This chain joins TRBV7-9 and TRBJ2-6; D tentatively reads TRBD1 or TRBD2 (5 bases each). The V end lost 11 bases, the J end lost 0 bases, and 11 bases lay between the germline ends. From germline, CDR1 is SEHNR and CDR2 FQNEAQ (reference sequence). CDR3 length equals 14 residues. The CDR3 bases are TGTGCCGCTGGGGGATTCTCTGGGGCCAACGTCCTGACTTTC. Translation: CAAGGFSGANVLTF. The full variable domain, rest sourced from reference TRBV7-9 and TRBJ2-6, is DTGVSQNPRHKITKRGQNVTFRCDPISEHNRLYWYRQTLGQGPEFLTYFQNEAQLEKSRLLSDRFSAERPKGSFSTLEIQRTEQGDSAMYLCAAGGFSGANVLTFGAGSRLTVL.

This sequence joins TRBV10-1 and TRBJ2-1, with 7 bases that match TRBD1. Trimming removed 3 bases from V and 4 bases from J; junction bases left unmatched: 3. This CDR3 is built from 14 residues. CDR1 and CDR2 (germline): WNHNN, SYGVQD (reference sequence). CDR3 amino acids: CASSDGTVYNEQFF. The CDR3 bases are TGCGCCAGCAGTGATGGGACAGTTTACAATGAGCAGTTCTTC.

The genes are TRBV12-3 or TRBV12-4 and TRBJ1-5; D is undetermined. The CDR3 consists of 16 residues. The V gene lost 6 bases and the J gene lost 0 bases, with 15 bases spanning the gap. The CDR3, as DNA: TGTGCCAGCAGGGTTGAAGGACCTTATAGCAATCAGCCCCAGCATTTT. Its translation: CASRVEGPYSNQPQHF.

V and J are TRBV20-1 and TRBJ2-2; 9 nucleotides align to TRBD2. Germline V CDR1 and CDR2: DFQATT, SNEGSKA (reference sequence). This CDR3 contains 16 residues. The ends lost 6 bases at V and 5 bases at J; junction bases unmatched: 13. In DNA form, the CDR3 reads TGCAGTGCAGTCCCTGATTCCAGCGGGGGGACCGGGGAGCTGTTTTTT. Translating it yields CSAVPDSSGGTGELFF.

The gene calls are TRBV7-9 and TRBJ2-7, with TRBD1 matching over 8 bases. The CDR3 runs to 15 residues. The germline V gene has CDR1 SEHNR and CDR2 FQNEAQ (reference sequence). Unmatched junction bases numbered 10, after V lost 5 bases and J lost 4 bases. As DNA, the CDR3 is TGTGCCAGCAGCGGACATGGCAGGGGGCAATACGAGCAGTACTTC. Its translation is CASSGHGRGQYEQYF. The full variable domain, completed using reference TRBV7-9 and TRBJ2-7, is DTGVSQNPRHKITKRGQNVTFRCDPISEHNRLYWYRQTLGQGPEFLTYFQNEAQLEKSRLLSDRFSAERPKGSFSTLEIQRTEQGDSAMYLCASSGHGRGQYEQYFGPGTRLTVT.

This clonotype came up a few times. The gene calls are TRBV10-1 and TRBJ2-2; no clear D. CDR1 is WNHNN and CDR2 is SYGVQD in the germline V gene (reference sequence). The CDR3 is 11 residues long. V was clipped by 8 bases and J by 5 bases, with 6 bases between them. The CDR3 DNA follows: TGCGCCAGCTTGGATACCGGGGAGCTGTTTTTT. Translated: CASLDTGELFF.

This clonotype was seen only a few times. The CDR3 nucleotides are TGTGCCAGCAGTTTCGTTAACAATGAGCAGTTCTTC. It specifies CASSFVNNEQFF. The chain joins TRBV27 to TRBJ2-1; D ambiguous. The CDR3 spans 12 residues. V lost 3 bases and J lost 5, with 5 bases in between. CDR1 is MNHEY and CDR2 is SMNVEV in the germline V gene (reference sequence).

This clonotype was detected only a few times. The CDR3, as DNA: TGTGCCAGCAGCCCAAGGACAGGAAAACTAGCCAAAAACATTCAGTACTTC. It yields the protein CASSPRTGKLAKNIQYF. The chain recombines TRBV5-8 with TRBJ2-4; 7 positions agree with TRBD1. The CDR3 runs 17 residues. CDR1 SGHTS and CDR2 YDEGEE come from the germline V gene. V dropped 4 bases and J dropped 0; count of bases not matched to a gene: 10.